This T cell receptor beta chain was observed in a study of blood T cells in healthy people across ages. A J-beta primer mix and a sample-barcoded 5' primer were used in a second PCR of roughly 6 to 12 cycles. One entry per CDR3 protein, called by TCRdb with MiXCR from the 5' RACE reads. In the table there are around 1.5 million distinct CDR3 sequences, roughly 40% of which are singletons. V gave up 3 bases and J gave up 15 bases; unmatched junction bases: 14. This CDR3 spans 13 amino acids. Germline V CDR1 and CDR2: DFQATT, SNEGSKA (reference sequence). Sequenced input: blood. This clonotype was sampled from a woman younger than 35 in good health. This chain uses TRBV20-1 with TRBJ2-1; TRBD2 aligns across 7 bases. CDR3 sequence (DNA): TGCAGTGCTAGGGTAAACAAAGAGCGGGAAACGTTCTTC. Translation gives CSARVNKERETFF.